The rows below give T cell receptor beta chains drawn from one sample of a study of blood T cell repertoires in COVID-19. Generated by immunoSEQ multiplex PCR, the TCRdb table keeps only in-frame clones and is missing some. Of 250,000 to 300,000 clones listed, over 65% are singletons. Sample: peripheral blood. The receptors were gathered from a man between 60 and 70 years old who had recovered from COVID-19. The CDR3 runs from the conserved cysteine through the conserved F or W. D genes are given only for firm matches. Where a row states a size, it is once, few, many or the class of an expanded clone; other rows omit it.

D,J,size,length,V,CDR3,DNA
TRBD1,TRBJ2-3,once,16,TRBV5-8,CASSPGTGSSLDTQYF,TGTGCCAGCAGCCCTGGGACAGGGAGTTCCCTAGATACGCAGTATTTT
TRBD1,TRBJ1-2,.,14,TRBV20-1,CSASGTGINYGYTF,TGCAGTGCTAGTGGGACAGGGATCAACTATGGCTACACCTTC
.,TRBJ2-1,.,17,TRBV7-3,CASSPNPPSALTVEQFF,TGTGCCAGCAGCCCGAATCCCCCTAGCGCCCTCACTGTTGAGCAGTTCTTC
.,TRBJ2-3,.,15,TRBV19,CASSILGSFTDTQYF,TGTGCCAGTAGTATTCTGGGCAGCTTCACAGATACGCAGTATTTT
TRBD1,TRBJ1-1,.,16,TRBV3-1/TRBV3-2,CASSQRTGRGNTEAFF,TGTGCCAGCAGCCAGCGGACAGGGAGGGGAAACACTGAAGCTTTCTTT
.,TRBJ2-1,few,14,TRBV7-9,CASRADWANNEQFF,TGTGCCAGCAGAGCGGACTGGGCTAATAACGAGCAGTTCTTC
.,TRBJ1-4,.,14,TRBV5-4,CASSSRGAGEKLFF,TGTGCCAGCAGCTCCCGGGGGGCGGGGGAAAAACTGTTTTTT
.,TRBJ1-2,.,13,TRBV27,CASSTDRRYGYTF,TGTGCCAGCAGTACCGACAGGCGCTATGGCTACACCTTC
.,TRBJ1-5,.,14,TRBV19,CASSKSGDNQPQHF,TGTGCCAGTAGCAAGTCAGGGGACAATCAGCCCCAGCATTTT
TRBD1,TRBJ2-2,.,15,TRBV18,CASSPGQGDTGELFF,TGTGCCAGCTCACCGGGACAGGGGGACACCGGGGAGCTGTTTTTT
.,TRBJ1-5,few,14,TRBV13,CASSLGRGNQPQHF,TGTGCCAGCAGCTTAGGCAGGGGCAATCAGCCCCAGCATTTT
.,TRBJ1-4,.,16,TRBV18,CASSRVHSRTNEKLFF,TGTGCCAGCTCACGTGTCCACTCCCGCACTAATGAAAAACTGTTTTTT
TRBD1,TRBJ1-5,.,14,TRBV15,CATSRAGGRQPQHF,TGTGCCACCAGCAGAGCAGGGGGCCGTCAGCCCCAGCATTTT
.,TRBJ2-1,.,16,TRBV5-1,CASSWGSRSSYNEQFF,TGCGCCAGCAGCTGGGGCTCCAGGAGCTCCTACAATGAGCAGTTCTTC
TRBD1,TRBJ1-2,.,14,TRBV18,CASSSGQANYGYTF,TGTGCCAGCTCGTCGGGACAGGCTAACTATGGCTACACCTTC
.,TRBJ2-3,once,12,TRBV11-3,CASSPTGDTQYF,TGTGCCAGCAGCCCGACGGGAGATACGCAGTATTTT
TRBD1,TRBJ2-7,.,15,TRBV4-1,CASSQGDRGSYEQYF,TGCGCCAGCAGCCAAGGAGACAGGGGATCCTACGAGCAGTACTTC
.,TRBJ2-2,once,16,TRBV21-1,CASSKVRDRNTGELFF,TGTGCCAGCAGCAAAGTAAGGGACAGAAACACCGGGGAGCTGTTTTTT
TRBD1,TRBJ2-3,.,15,TRBV5-4,CASSRDRVSTDTQYF,TGTGCCAGCAGTCGGGACAGGGTGAGCACAGATACGCAGTATTTT
TRBD1,TRBJ2-1,.,18,TRBV7-8,CASSSFTGTGGIDNEQFF,TGTGCCAGCAGCTCCTTCACGGGGACAGGGGGCATTGACAATGAGCAGTTCTTC